The clone carrying this T cell receptor beta chain showed up just once. Its specificity is not known. This sample stems from a study of cytomegalovirus exposure and HLA in healthy donors. PCR was performed using 60 Vbeta and 13 Jbeta primers. Method: immunoSEQ multiplex PCR; TCRdb's copy keeps in-frame clones and lacks some. The sample has around 150,000 clones; roughly 78% are singletons. Study-wide results and caveats: Most TCR sequences were uncommon, yet certain public TCRs appeared in many donors. A prior analysis recorded that most TCR beta V segments were productive about 87% or about 30% of the time.

The CDR3 is 13 residues long. V lost 3 bases to trimming and J lost 1 base, with 7 bases between them. Germline V gene lookup returns CDR1 SQVTM and CDR2 ANQGSEA. The sample taken for sequencing was PBMCs. The receptor comes from a man between 35 and 55 years old in good health and CMV-seropositive. This chain uses TRBV29-1 with TRBJ2-1; D remains unclear. The CDR3 loop reads CSVEYESYNEQFF. DNA of the CDR3: TGCAGCGTTGAGTACGAGTCCTACAATGAGCAGTTCTTC.